The 22 T cell receptor beta chains below were found in one sample sequenced in a study of OX40 agonist ivuxolimab in advanced cancers. Using immunoSEQ multiplex PCR, the repertoire was profiled, and TCRdb retains in-frame clones only, with some absent. The table has about 83,000 clones, about 81% seen once. Here the sequenced sample was CD4+ or CD8+ T cells sorted from blood, taken in a trial of the OX40 agonist ivuxolimab. These receptor sequences come from an adult with an advanced solid tumor such as melanoma, head and neck, liver or kidney cancer.

The genes are TRBV11-2 and TRBJ1-1; possibly TRBD1 for D (5 bases). Germline assignment: CDR1 SGHAT and CDR2 FQNNGV. V was cut by 0 bases and J by 5 bases, with 10 bases left in between. The CDR3 has 14 residues. CDR3 nucleotide sequence: TGTGCCAGCAGCTTAGAAGGTTGGGGGACTGAAGCTTTCTTT. Its translation is CASSLEGWGTEAFF.

The CDR3 nucleotides read TGTGCCACCAGCAACAGGGACGGGGAGACCCAGTACTTC. It is translated as CATSNRDGETQYF. This chain connects TRBV15 to TRBJ2-5; weak D call: TRBD1 (6 bases). Germline assignment: CDR1 LNHNV and CDR2 YYDKDF (reference sequence). V lost 4 bases, J lost 5 bases, and 11 bases lay in between. This CDR3 has 13 amino acids.

As DNA, the CDR3 is TGTGCCAGTAGTATCCGCCAGAGGACAGGACTGAACACTGAAGCTTTCTTT. Encoded protein: CASSIRQRTGLNTEAFF. The V gene is TRBV19, the J gene TRBJ1-1; 7 positions agree with TRBD1. V lost 3 bases and J lost 0; bases outside the gene matches: 10. Germline CDR1 LNHDA, CDR2 SQIVND (reference sequence). This CDR3 spans 17 amino acids. The full variable domain, with the rest looked up from reference TRBV19 and TRBJ1-1, is DGGITQSPKYLFRKEGQNVTLSCEQNLNHDAMYWYRQDPGQGLRLIYYSQIVNDFQKGDIAEGYSVSREKKESFPLTVTSAQKNPTAFYLCASSIRQRTGLNTEAFFGQGTRLTVV.

As for this clone: The sample carries other DNA sequences with the same CDR3. The rearrangement uses TRBV2 and TRBJ2-5, with 11 bases lining up with TRBD1. Trimming at V came to 6 bases and at J to 5 bases, leaving 8 bases not matched to a gene. The CDR3 has 15 amino acids. CDR1 is SNHLY and CDR2 is FYNNEI in the germline V gene. CDR3 in amino acids: CASSPRTGGGETQYF. As DNA, the CDR3 is TGTGCCAGCAGCCCACGGACAGGGGGCGGGGAGACCCAGTACTTC.

The rearrangement joins TRBV6-6 to TRBJ1-1, with a weak D call TRBD1 (5 bases). Per the germline V gene, CDR1 is MNHNY and CDR2 is SVGAGI (reference sequence). V dropped 8 bases and J dropped 4 bases, with 20 bases sitting between them. The CDR3 covers 15 residues. CDR3 sequence: CASFLAGRQGTEAFF. The CDR3 nucleotides are TGTGCCAGCTTCCTGGCAGGACGGCAGGGCACTGAAGCTTTCTTT.

This clone was counted once. This sequence joins TRBV5-1 and TRBJ2-7; no reliable D call. V was trimmed by 2 bases and J by 0 bases, leaving 6 bases between them. The CDR3 is 13 amino acids. Germline CDR1 is SGHRS and CDR2 is YFSETQ. In nucleotides, the CDR3 is TGCGCCAGCAGCTTACCTCACTCCTACGAGCAGTACTTC. Translation: CASSLPHSYEQYF.

The chain employs TRBV9 and TRBJ2-1; D is possibly TRBD1 or TRBD2 (5 bases each). The CDR3 runs 18 residues. The ends were cut back, 3 bases at V and 7 bases at J, with 26 bases in the middle. Germline-derived CDR1 and CDR2 are SGDLS and YYNGEE. In DNA form, the CDR3 reads TGTGCCAGCAGCGGAAGCTTTTCCGGGACCTCCCCCTGGAATGAGCAGTTCTTC. Residues: CASSGSFSGTSPWNEQFF.

The chain has TRBV7-3 and TRBJ1-1, with D perhaps matching TRBD1 (5 bases). Germline V gene sequence: CDR1 SGHTA, CDR2 FQGTGA. The CDR3 sequence is 15 residues long. V dropped 0 bases and J dropped 6 bases, with 14 bases sitting between them. The CDR3 DNA follows: TGTGCCAGCAGCTTAACTGGACTGTTGGGGGCTGAAGCTTTCTTT. Amino acid sequence: CASSLTGLLGAEAFF.

The chain joins TRBV19 to TRBJ2-5; D is possibly TRBD2 (6 bases). Trimming cost V 3 bases and J 4 bases, with 21 bases left between them. CDR1 is LNHDA and CDR2 is SQIVND in the germline V gene (reference sequence). The CDR3 loop spans 17 amino acids. The CDR3 reads CASSMQPASDVGETQYF. As DNA, the CDR3 is TGTGCCAGTAGTATGCAACCGGCTAGCGATGTGGGAGAGACCCAGTACTTC.

The V call is TRBV7-9, the J call TRBJ2-7, with D perhaps matching TRBD1 or TRBD2 (5 bases each). Trimming shortened V by 3 bases and J by 7 bases, and 13 bases separated the two germline ends. Germline CDR1 SEHNR, CDR2 FQNEAQ (reference sequence). The CDR3 extends over 13 amino acids. The DNA of the CDR3 is TGTGCCAGCAGCTTTCTCCTCGAGGGGGAGCAGTACTTC. Translation: CASSFLLEGEQYF.

The J gene is TRBJ2-3, the V gene TRBV5-1, with D tentatively TRBD2 (7 bases). CDR3 length equals 16 residues. With 1 base removed from V and 0 bases from J, the gap between germline ends came to 12 bases. CDR1 is SGHRS, CDR2 YFSETQ, per germline. The CDR3 loop is CASSLLGGASTDTQYF. DNA for the CDR3: TGCGCCAGCAGCTTGCTTGGGGGGGCAAGCACAGATACGCAGTATTTT.

The CDR3 DNA follows: TGTGCCACCAGCGGGACAGGGAGCAGGCAGCCCCAGCATTTT. Protein sequence: CATSGTGSRQPQHF. The V and J genes are TRBV15 and TRBJ1-5, with 9 nucleotides matching TRBD1. The germline CDR1 and CDR2 sequences are LNHNV and YYDKDF (reference sequence). The CDR3 sequence is 14 residues long. Trimming removed 5 bases from V and 7 bases from J; junction bases left unmatched: 6.

The chain uses TRBV6-5 and TRBJ1-5; 9 bases align to TRBD1. The V and J ends lost 0 bases and 5 bases, in that order; junction bases with no gene match: 2. This CDR3 has 15 residues. Germline-derived CDR1 and CDR2 are MNHEY and SVGAGI. For the CDR3, the DNA is TGTGCCAGCAGTTACTCGACAGGGGGGGATCAGCCCCAGCATTTT. The encoded protein is CASSYSTGGDQPQHF.

The rearrangement joins TRBV7-3 to TRBJ1-1; no firm D call. Between the trimmed V and J ends, which lost 3 bases and 4 bases, there was a span of 15 bases. This CDR3 spans 15 amino acids. Germline CDR1 is SGHTA and CDR2 is FQGTGA. The CDR3 region is CASSFRGGSGTEAFF. The CDR3 coding sequence is TGTGCCAGCAGCTTTCGCGGTGGGAGCGGCACTGAAGCTTTCTTT. Full variable domain (missing parts from reference TRBV7-3 and TRBJ1-1): GAGVSQTPSNKVTEKGKYVELRCDPISGHTALYWYRQSLGQGPEFLIYFQGTGAADDSGLPNDRFFAVRPEGSVSTLKIQRTERGDSAVYLCASSFRGGSGTEAFFGQGTRLTVV.

The chain has TRBV4-3 and TRBJ1-2; weak D call: TRBD1 (6 bases). V gave up 0 bases and J gave up 7 bases, with 15 bases separating them. The CDR3 has 15 amino acids. Germline V CDR1 and CDR2: LGHNA, YSLEER. DNA for the CDR3: TGCGCCAGCAGCCAAGACTCACAGGGCGGCTCTGGCTACACCTTC. Its protein product is CASSQDSQGGSGYTF.

The chain is built from TRBV10-3 and TRBJ1-4; 9 nucleotides agree with TRBD1. The CDR3 runs to 13 residues. Germline lookup yields CDR1 ENHRY and CDR2 SYGVKD. V lost 6 bases and J lost 7; bases outside the gene matches: 3. The CDR3 nucleotides read TGTGCCATCAGAGCGGGACAGGGTGAAAAACTGTTTTTT. It is translated as CAIRAGQGEKLFF.

The J gene is TRBJ2-5, the V gene TRBV9; TRBD1 aligns across 7 bases. The trim removed 4 bases at V and 4 bases at J, leaving 10 bases unmatched. The CDR3 covers 15 residues. Germline CDR1 is SGDLS and CDR2 is YYNGEE. The CDR3 DNA is TGTGCCAGCAGCCAAAAACCGACAGGGTTAGAGACCCAGTACTTC. Amino acids: CASSQKPTGLETQYF.

The chain combines TRBV5-8 with TRBJ1-2; weak D call: TRBD1 (5 bases). Trimming took 0 bases from V and 1 from J, leaving 7 bases between them. Germline loops: CDR1 SGHTS, CDR2 YDEGEE. The CDR3 runs to 14 residues. The CDR3: CASSLGGDNYGYTF. CDR3 nucleotides: TGTGCCAGCAGCTTGGGGGGCGATAACTATGGCTACACCTTC.

The V gene is TRBV7-9, the J gene TRBJ1-2; 8 nucleotides match TRBD1. V was pared by 4 bases and J by 3 bases, with 4 bases of the junction left unmatched. Germline lookup yields CDR1 SEHNR and CDR2 FQNEAQ (reference sequence). The CDR3 is 14 residues long. The CDR3 region has the DNA TGTGCCAGCAGCTCGATGACAGGGGACTATGGCTACACCTTC. The encoded protein is CASSSMTGDYGYTF.

V is TRBV5-1 and J is TRBJ1-1; D ambiguous. Per the germline V gene, CDR1 is SGHRS and CDR2 is YFSETQ. The V end lost 3 bases, the J end lost 7 bases, and 13 bases lay between the germline ends. CDR3 size: 13 residues. For the CDR3, the DNA is TGCGCCAGCAGCTCCGGGTTGGTGCTTGAAGCTTTCTTT. Encoded protein: CASSSGLVLEAFF.

This clone was recorded only once. The CDR3, as DNA: TGTGCCAGCAGCTCGACAGGGAGGGACACAGATACGCAGTATTTT. Translated: CASSSTGRDTDTQYF. The gene calls are TRBV7-9 and TRBJ2-3, with D perhaps being TRBD1 or TRBD2 (7 bases each). The germline V and J ends were trimmed by 4 bases and 2 bases, with 13 bases remaining between them. This CDR3 has 15 residues. Per germline, CDR1 SEHNR and CDR2 FQNEAQ (reference sequence).

V and J are TRBV5-1 and TRBJ2-5; TRBD2 aligns across 7 bases. The CDR3 covers 15 residues. V was clipped by 4 bases and J by 2 bases; unmatched bases: 8. Per germline, CDR1 SGHRS and CDR2 YFSETQ. This CDR3 reads CASSRSSGTQETQYF. The CDR3 nucleotides read TGCGCCAGCAGCCGATCAAGCGGGACTCAAGAGACCCAGTACTTC.